The 27 T cell receptor beta chains below all came from one sample that was sequenced in a study of T cell repertoires in cytomegalovirus infection. Each CDR3 protein gets one entry after TCRdb re-called the reads with MiXCR. The sample holds fewer than 300,000 distinct CDR3 sequences, about 25% seen once. The sequenced sample was PBMCs. All receptors derive from a human donor in good health (CMV status not recorded). Some clones in this sample may be carry-over from other donors' samples.

This clonotype has a count of ten or more. This chain uses TRBV7-3 with TRBJ2-2; D perhaps matches TRBD2 (5 bases). CDR1 SGHTA and CDR2 FQGTGA come from the germline V gene. There are 18 residues in the CDR3. The ends were cut back, 3 bases at V and 2 bases at J, with 19 bases in the middle. The CDR3 sequence: CASSFLPGSLNNTGELFF. DNA for the CDR3: TGTGCCAGCAGCTTTTTGCCGGGGAGCCTTAATAACACCGGGGAGCTGTTTTTT. Using reference TRBV7-3 and TRBJ2-2 for the parts outside the CDR3, the full variable domain is GAGVSQTPSNKVTEKGKYVELRCDPISGHTALYWYRQSLGQGPEFLIYFQGTGAADDSGLPNDRFFAVRPEGSVSTLKIQRTERGDSAVYLCASSFLPGSLNNTGELFFGEGSRLTVL.

This chain connects TRBV6-2 or TRBV6-3 to TRBJ2-3; unclear D gene. The germline V gene has CDR1 MNHEY and CDR2 SVGEGT. V lost 3 bases and J 3 bases, leaving 10 bases between the germline ends. The CDR3 has 14 residues. The CDR3 sequence: CASSYRKGTDTQYF. The CDR3 coding sequence is TGTGCCAGCAGTTATCGGAAGGGTACAGATACGCAGTATTTT.

This chain uses TRBV12-3 or TRBV12-4 with TRBJ1-5; no firm D call. V was pared by 6 bases and J by 6 bases, with 15 bases between. The CDR3 spans 14 residues. This chain's CDR3 is CASRGLGLFQPQHF. CDR3 DNA sequence: TGTGCCAGCAGGGGGTTGGGGTTATTTCAGCCCCAGCATTTT.

This clonotype was seen more than once but under ten times. V is TRBV20-1 and J is TRBJ1-2, with TRBD1 as a possible D gene (6 bases). The ends were cut back, 6 bases at V and 6 bases at J, with 17 bases in the middle. Germline V gives CDR1 DFQATT, CDR2 SNEGSKA (reference sequence). The CDR3 length is 13 residues. The CDR3, as DNA: TGCAGTGCGACAGGCGGCGCGTATCATGGCTACACCTTC. Protein sequence: CSATGGAYHGYTF.

This clonotype was picked up many times. The V and J genes are TRBV10-3 and TRBJ2-3; TRBD1 aligns across 12 bases. This CDR3 is 13 amino acids long. Trimming removed 10 bases from V and 10 bases from J; junction bases left unmatched: 9. In germline, CDR1 is ENHRY, CDR2 SYGVKD. The CDR3 spells CASRDRGLMAQYF. The CDR3 coding sequence is TGTGCCAGCCGGGACAGGGGGCTTATGGCGCAGTATTTT.

The J gene is TRBJ2-5, the V gene TRBV28, with 8 bases aligning to TRBD2. J gave up 5 bases and V 7 bases, and 6 bases lay outside the gene matches. The germline V gene has CDR1 MDHEN and CDR2 SYDVKM. The CDR3 has 13 amino acids. The CDR3 loop is CASMSAGAETQYF. CDR3 in DNA: TGTGCCAGCATGTCAGCGGGAGCGGAGACCCAGTACTTC.

V gene TRBV29-1 combines with J gene TRBJ1-5, with a tentative D call TRBD1 (5 bases). V lost 4 bases and J 4 bases, leaving 11 bases between the germline ends. Germline lookup yields CDR1 SQVTM and CDR2 ANQGSEA. The CDR3 covers 13 residues. CDR3 nucleotides: TGCAGCGTTGCTCAGGGTGGTAATCAGCCCCAGCATTTT. Protein: CSVAQGGNQPQHF.

This clonotype was seen a handful of times. The chain links TRBV18 to TRBJ1-2; no reliable D call. V was clipped by 3 bases and J by 0 bases, with 11 bases between them. Germline lookup yields CDR1 KGHSH and CDR2 LQKENI. The CDR3 has 15 amino acids. The CDR3 loop is CASSPETAANYGYTF. In nucleotides, the CDR3 is TGTGCCAGCTCACCGGAGACGGCCGCTAACTATGGCTACACCTTC.

This clonotype was observed a handful of times. V gene TRBV4-2 combines with J gene TRBJ1-2, with 8 nucleotides matching TRBD1. The ends lost 0 bases at V and 2 bases at J; junction bases unmatched: 8. This CDR3 is built from 17 residues. Per the germline V gene, CDR1 is LGHNA and CDR2 is YNFKEQ. The CDR3 here is CASSQDSSRQGNYGYTF. The CDR3 nucleotides are TGTGCCAGCAGCCAAGACTCGAGTCGACAGGGGAACTATGGCTACACCTTC.

This clonotype was found many times. The CDR3 here is CASSLALGGQPQHF. The CDR3, as DNA: TGTGCCAGCAGCTTAGCGTTAGGGGGGCAGCCCCAGCATTTT. The chain joins TRBV7-6 to TRBJ1-5; the D gene is possibly TRBD1 (6 bases). V was shortened by 0 bases and J by 7 bases, with 10 bases between the two germline ends. Germline V CDR1 and CDR2: SGHVS, FNYEAQ. The CDR3 sequence is 14 residues long. Full variable domain (rest looked up from reference TRBV7-6 and TRBJ1-5): GAGVSQSPRYKVTKRGQDVALRCDPISGHVSLYWYRQALGQGPEFLTYFNYEAQQDKSGLPNDRFSAERPEGSISTLTIQRTEQRDSAMYRCASSLALGGQPQHFGDGTRLSIL.

This rearrangement joins TRBV6-2 or TRBV6-3 to TRBJ2-7, with TRBD2 as a possible D gene (6 bases). The CDR3 contains 16 residues. Trimming left V 2 bases short and J 2 bases short, with 16 bases between. CDR1 is MNHEY, CDR2 SVGEGT, per germline. The CDR3 protein is CASSYGMASAPYEQYF. The CDR3 DNA is TGTGCCAGCAGTTACGGGATGGCTAGCGCTCCCTACGAGCAGTACTTC.

The table lists this clonotype with many counts. V and J are TRBV7-2 and TRBJ1-2; D uncertain. Germline loops: CDR1 SGHTA, CDR2 FQGNSA. V was shortened by 2 bases and J by 1 base, with 11 bases between the two germline ends. The CDR3 contains 15 residues. In DNA form, the CDR3 reads TGTGCCAGCAGCTTATCCTCCGGGGTTAACTATGGCTACACCTTC. As protein: CASSLSSGVNYGYTF.

The table lists this clonotype with a few counts. This rearrangement joins TRBV5-1 to TRBJ1-4; TRBD1 is a possible D gene (5 bases). Germline V gives CDR1 SGHRS, CDR2 YFSETQ. V was clipped by 4 bases and J by 8 bases, with 21 bases between them. CDR3 length: 16 amino acids. The CDR3 bases are TGCGCCAGCAGCGAAGGGACCCCGATAAGGCGAGAAAAACTGTTTTTT. Amino acids: CASSEGTPIRREKLFF.

This clonotype has at least ten counts. The chain couples TRBV7-2 to TRBJ2-1; no definite D call. Trimming stripped 3 bases from V and 9 bases from J, with 12 bases between. The CDR3 runs 13 residues. Germline V CDR1 and CDR2: SGHTA, FQGNSA. Written as DNA, the CDR3 is TGTGCCAGCAGCTTCCCCGGAGCCGGTGAGCAGTTCTTC. Encoded protein: CASSFPGAGEQFF.

For this clonotype: A read error is possible here, since a much larger clone lies one base away. The chain joins TRBV5-4 to TRBJ1-5; D remains ambiguous. Per germline, CDR1 SGHNT and CDR2 YYREEE (reference sequence). The CDR3 consists of 13 residues. Trimming cost V 4 bases and J 2 bases, with 7 bases left between them. CDR3 protein: CASSQSGNQPQHF. The CDR3, as DNA: TGTGCCAGCAGCCAAAGCGGCAATCAGCCCCAGCATTTT.

The genes are TRBV6-5 and TRBJ1-2, with D hard to call. The V end was cut by 0 bases, the J end by 6 bases, with 14 bases between. The CDR3 is 15 amino acids. The V gene's germline CDR1 is MNHEY and CDR2 SVGAGI. CDR3 nucleotides: TGTGCCAGCAGTTACTCTTTCGCCCCAACGGATGGCTACACCTTC. Translating gives CASSYSFAPTDGYTF.

V and J are TRBV12-3 or TRBV12-4 and TRBJ1-2, with D perhaps matching TRBD1 (5 bases). Trimming took off 2 bases at V and 4 bases at J, with 17 bases between the two ends. The CDR3 has 16 residues. CDR3 sequence reads: CASSLLAMDTPYGYTF. In DNA, the CDR3 is TGTGCCAGCAGTTTATTGGCCATGGACACCCCCTATGGCTACACCTTC.

This clonotype was seen at least ten times. This chain links TRBV11-2 with TRBJ2-3; the D gene is possibly TRBD2 (6 bases). This CDR3 contains 15 residues. CDR1 is SGHAT and CDR2 is FQNNGV in the germline V gene. Between the trimmed V and J ends, which lost 0 bases and 6 bases, there was a span of 13 bases. CDR3 sequence reads: CASSLEAGRADTQYF. The CDR3 DNA is TGTGCCAGCAGCTTAGAGGCGGGACGGGCGGATACGCAGTATTTT.

The chain's CDR3 is CASTTGPYSNQPQHF. The CDR3 bases are TGTGCCAGTACGACAGGACCCTATAGCAATCAGCCCCAGCATTTT. This chain connects TRBV19 to TRBJ1-5; TRBD1 is a possible D gene (6 bases). V was cut by 7 bases and J by 0 bases, with 13 bases left in between. The CDR3 covers 15 residues. Germline V CDR1 and CDR2: LNHDA, SQIVND (reference sequence).

V gene TRBV6-5 combines with J gene TRBJ2-7; D may be TRBD1 or TRBD2 (5 bases each). V was trimmed by 2 bases and J by 3 bases, leaving 14 bases between them. The CDR3 is made up of 15 amino acids. Germline values: CDR1 MNHEY, CDR2 SVGAGI. CDR3 residues: CASSYASGAYYEQYF. The CDR3 nucleotides are TGTGCCAGCAGTTACGCCTCCGGGGCTTACTACGAGCAGTACTTC.

This clonotype was seen a handful of times. This chain connects TRBV28 to TRBJ1-1, with TRBD1 matching 9 bases. Germline CDR1 reads MDHEN; CDR2 reads SYDVKM. CDR3 length: 11 residues. V was clipped by 9 bases and J by 7 bases; unmatched bases: 3. DNA for the CDR3: TGTGCCAGTACAGGGGGCCTTGAAGCTTTCTTT. The encoded protein is CASTGGLEAFF.

At least ten counts were recorded for this clonotype. CDR3 in DNA: TGTGCCAGCAGCGCCTACAGGGACCGAAACACCATATATTTT. This sequence encodes CASSAYRDRNTIYF. The chain has TRBV11-3 and TRBJ1-3; the D gene is possibly TRBD1 (6 bases). This CDR3 contains 14 residues. The V gene's germline CDR1 is SGHNT and CDR2 YENEEA. V shed 5 bases and J shed 5 bases, with 13 bases lying between them.

The V gene is TRBV28, the J gene TRBJ1-2, with D perhaps TRBD1 (6 bases). Looked up from germline, CDR1 is MDHEN and CDR2 is SYDVKM. Trimming took 2 bases from V and 5 from J, leaving 12 bases between them. There are 14 residues in the CDR3. In DNA, the CDR3 is TGTGCCAGCAGTTTACGGGACACAATATATGGCTACACCTTC. This translates into CASSLRDTIYGYTF.

V gene TRBV5-1 combines with J gene TRBJ2-3, with a tentative D call TRBD1 (6 bases). CDR1 SGHRS and CDR2 YFSETQ come from the germline V gene. Deletions cut 2 bases from V and 1 base from J, with 14 bases between. The CDR3 is made up of 16 amino acids. This CDR3 is CASSFLQGVGTDTQYF. The CDR3 bases are TGCGCCAGCAGCTTTCTACAGGGTGTAGGCACAGATACGCAGTATTTT.

Concerning this clonotype itself: Possible read error: a much larger clone is one base away. The gene calls are TRBV7-2 and TRBJ2-2, with D unclear. Trimming cost V 6 bases and J 2 bases, with 16 bases left between them. CDR3 length: 16 residues. Germline CDR1 reads SGHTA; CDR2 reads FQGNSA. CDR3 DNA: TGTGCCAGCAGGGTTCAGGTGTACTTCAACACCGGGGAGCTGTTTTTT. Translating gives CASRVQVYFNTGELFF.

V gene TRBV28 combines with J gene TRBJ2-7; a possible D gene is TRBD1 (6 bases). The CDR3 runs 14 residues. The V end was cut by 8 bases, the J end by 6 bases, with 20 bases between. Germline V gene sequence: CDR1 MDHEN, CDR2 SYDVKM. The CDR3 protein is CASSYGTQRGEQYF. DNA for the CDR3: TGTGCCAGCTCCTACGGGACACAAAGGGGCGAGCAGTACTTC.

This chain links TRBV10-3 with TRBJ1-1; tentative D call: TRBD1 (6 bases). Germline CDR1 and CDR2: ENHRY and SYGVKD. CDR3 size: 15 residues. Trimming removed 5 bases from V and 1 base from J, with 14 bases in between. The CDR3 sequence: CAISRGGAGNTEAFF. DNA for the CDR3: TGTGCCATCAGTCGTGGGGGGGCCGGGAACACTGAAGCTTTCTTT.